The source of this T cell receptor (beta chain) is a study of blood T cells in healthy people across ages. Study-wide points: Both higher diversity and more naive CD4+ cells marked long-lived donors when set against aged donors. Observed TCR beta diversity per million T cells went down as age went up. This fall followed a roughly linear course with age. What prevented conclusive comparison of naive and antigen-experienced cells was that PBMCs were unsorted.

Notes on this clonotype: The target antigen is unknown.

The CDR3 length is 18 residues. The V end was cut by 0 bases, the J end by 0 bases, with 17 bases between. Germline V gene sequence: CDR1 SGHAT, CDR2 FQNNGV. With a J-beta primer mix and a sample-barcoded 5' primer, a second PCR ran about 6 to 11 cycles. TCRdb re-derived calls from the 5' RACE reads in MiXCR, one entry per CDR3 protein. The table records about 830,000 distinct CDR3 sequences, 62% of them present only once. Investigators took about 9.2 milliliters of peripheral blood from every donor. The V gene is TRBV11-2, the J gene TRBJ1-2; D gene uncertain. This TCR derives from a man aged 25 to 40 in good health. The specimen sequenced was blood. CDR3 region: CASSLDVGKSGANYGYTF. The CDR3 DNA is TGTGCCAGCAGCTTAGATGTGGGCAAGAGTGGAGCTAACTATGGCTACACCTTC.